This TCR beta chain was identified in a study of T-cell memory formation after mild COVID-19. On the study more broadly: For the most part, TCR clusters were specific to one donor.

The V end was cut by 0 bases, the J end by 0 bases, with 8 bases between. Germline CDR1 MNHEY, CDR2 SVGAGI. This CDR3 is built from 15 residues. This clonotype was counted a few times. What it recognizes is unknown. Study observations and caveats: Among CD4+ contracting clones, most were CM and EM, and CD8+ ones EMRA. Day 15 to 85 contracting clones showed balanced CD4/CD8; later expanders leaned CD4+.

5'RACE primed from the constant segment yielded TCR alpha and TCR beta cDNA libraries bearing sample barcodes and UMIs. In TCRdb, the 5' RACE reads were re-called with MiXCR into one record per CDR3 protein. Of 350,000 to 450,000 distinct CDR3 sequences in the sample, around 19% were seen once. This receptor was identified in an adult woman who had mild COVID-19 (a few samples of this study predate the infection). Cell type and time point are not known. The source material was PBMCs or a T cell subset sorted from them (not recorded which). The chain employs TRBV6-5 and TRBJ1-2; D might be TRBD1 (5 bases). This chain's CDR3 is CASSYSRGTNYGYTF. The CDR3 coding sequence is TGTGCCAGCAGTTACTCGAGGGGTACTAACTATGGCTACACCTTC.